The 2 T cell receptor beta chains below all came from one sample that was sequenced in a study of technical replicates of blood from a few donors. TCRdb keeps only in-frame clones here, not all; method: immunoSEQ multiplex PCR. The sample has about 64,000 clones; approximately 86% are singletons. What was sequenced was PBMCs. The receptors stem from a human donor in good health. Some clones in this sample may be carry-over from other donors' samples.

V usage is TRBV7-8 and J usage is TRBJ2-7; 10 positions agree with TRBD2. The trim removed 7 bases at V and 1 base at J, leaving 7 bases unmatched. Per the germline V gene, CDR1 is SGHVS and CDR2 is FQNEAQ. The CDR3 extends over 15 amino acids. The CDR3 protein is CASISSGSSSYEQYF. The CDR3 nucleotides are TGTGCCAGCATCTCTAGCGGGAGTTCATCCTACGAGCAGTACTTC.

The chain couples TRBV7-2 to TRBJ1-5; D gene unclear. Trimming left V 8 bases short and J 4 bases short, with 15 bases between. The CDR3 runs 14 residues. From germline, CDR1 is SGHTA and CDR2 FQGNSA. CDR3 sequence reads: CASAPVAENQPQHF. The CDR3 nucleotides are TGTGCCAGCGCTCCCGTTGCCGAGAATCAGCCCCAGCATTTT.